A single sample gave rise to the 21 T cell receptor beta chains below, sequenced in a study of CD8 T cells in Susac syndrome. An amount of RNA that ranged from 0.5 to 1 ug was reverse transcribed with random hexamers. TCRdb passed the immunoSEQ multiplex PCR reads through MiXCR, listing each CDR3 protein once. The table records 120,000 or so distinct CDR3 sequences, around 94% of them present only once. Material: CD4+ T cells from PBMCs. The receptor set was obtained from a human donor with multiple sclerosis.

The V and J genes are TRBV7-9 and TRBJ1-2, with TRBD1 matching 9 bases. Trimming cost V 4 bases and J 4 bases; bases outside gene matches: 13. This CDR3 contains 17 residues. Germline CDR1 reads SEHNR; CDR2 reads FQNEAQ (reference sequence). CDR3 amino acids: CASSYGTGMKTLYGYTF. CDR3 nucleotides: TGTGCCAGCAGCTACGGGACAGGGATGAAGACCCTCTATGGCTACACCTTC.

V and J are TRBV9 and TRBJ2-1, with no clear D. CDR1 is SGDLS and CDR2 is YYNGEE in the germline V gene. This CDR3 is built from 14 residues. With 3 bases removed from V and 9 bases from J, the gap between germline ends came to 16 bases. This CDR3 reads CASSAVGRASEQFF. DNA of the CDR3: TGTGCCAGCAGCGCGGTCGGGCGAGCGAGTGAGCAGTTCTTC.

The chain links TRBV12-3 or TRBV12-4 to TRBJ2-7, with D unclear. The CDR3 consists of 12 residues. V gave up 5 bases and J gave up 8 bases, with 13 bases separating them. The CDR3 protein is CASSVLDGQQYF. Here the CDR3 DNA reads TGTGCCAGCAGTGTGTTGGACGGACAGCAGTACTTC.

The genes are TRBV9 and TRBJ1-2; D is uncertain. Trimming took off 4 bases at V and 6 bases at J, with 22 bases between the two ends. Germline CDR1 and CDR2: SGDLS and YYNGEE. This CDR3 contains 16 residues. The CDR3 is CASSTNYGREGDGYTF. Written as DNA, the CDR3 is TGTGCCAGCAGCACCAACTACGGCCGGGAGGGAGATGGCTACACCTTC.

The chain joins TRBV7-3 to TRBJ2-2; D remains ambiguous. V lost 5 bases and J 6 bases, leaving 10 bases between the germline ends. There are 13 residues in the CDR3. Germline values: CDR1 SGHTA, CDR2 FQGTGA. In DNA, the CDR3 is TGTGCCAGCAGCCAACATTTTTCCGGGGAGCTGTTTTTT. Its protein product is CASSQHFSGELFF.

This clonotype showed up just a few times. The V gene is TRBV6-5, the J gene TRBJ2-7, with D possibly matching TRBD2 (5 bases). This CDR3 is built from 15 residues. Germline V gives CDR1 MNHEY, CDR2 SVGAGI. The V and J ends lost 0 bases and 2 bases respectively, with 11 bases between them. CDR3 loop: CASSYSYGETYEQYF. DNA for the CDR3: TGTGCCAGCAGTTACTCCTACGGGGAGACCTACGAGCAGTACTTC.

Here the CDR3 DNA reads TGTGCCAGCAGGAAGTCTGGGTTAAACTATGGCTACACCTTC. Encoded protein: CASRKSGLNYGYTF. J is TRBJ1-2 and V is TRBV2; no reliable D call. The V gene lost 6 bases and the J gene lost 2 bases, with 13 bases spanning the gap. The CDR3 runs 14 residues. Germline values: CDR1 SNHLY, CDR2 FYNNEI.

The V and J genes are TRBV5-1 and TRBJ2-1; D remains ambiguous. V was cut by 8 bases and J by 0 bases, with 12 bases left in between. Germline V gene data show CDR1 as SGHRS and CDR2 as YFSETQ. The CDR3 totals 14 residues. This CDR3 is CASRVRGSYNEQFF. The CDR3 nucleotides read TGCGCCAGTCGTGTCAGAGGCTCCTACAATGAGCAGTTCTTC.

This chain uses TRBV19 with TRBJ1-2; 8 bases line up with TRBD1. Germline CDR1 LNHDA, CDR2 SQIVND (reference sequence). The V gene end was trimmed by 3 bases and the J gene end by 4 bases; junction bases not matched to a gene: 4. The CDR3 covers 14 residues. Here the CDR3 reads CASSMAGGSYGYTF. In nucleotides, the CDR3 is TGTGCCAGTAGTATGGCAGGGGGCAGCTATGGCTACACCTTC.

This chain connects TRBV19 to TRBJ1-1; D remains unclear. V dropped 1 base and J dropped 0 bases, with 24 bases sitting between them. There are 20 residues in the CDR3. CDR1 and CDR2 from the germline V gene are LNHDA and SQIVND (reference sequence). The CDR3 DNA follows: TGTGCCAGTAGTATAGGACCAACACAAAAAAGATGGGTGTTGAACACTGAAGCTTTCTTT. The encoded protein is CASSIGPTQKRWVLNTEAFF.

In this sample, this clonotype turned up once. The chain has TRBV30 and TRBJ1-1, with D unclear. This CDR3 is built from 16 residues. Trimming pared 0 bases from V and 0 bases from J, leaving 14 bases between. CDR1 is GTSNPN and CDR2 is SVGIG in the germline V gene (reference sequence). CDR3 sequence: CAWSVMREPMNTEAFF. The CDR3 nucleotides are TGTGCCTGGAGTGTAATGAGAGAGCCCATGAACACTGAAGCTTTCTTT.

This clonotype is a singleton in its sample. The V call is TRBV12-3 or TRBV12-4, the J call TRBJ1-1; D is unresolved. The CDR3 covers 14 residues. The ends were cut back, 5 bases at V and 0 bases at J, with 10 bases in the middle. DNA of the CDR3: TGTGCCAGCAGTCACCGGACCGTGAACACTGAAGCTTTCTTT. This codes for CASSHRTVNTEAFF.

The V gene is TRBV12-3 or TRBV12-4, the J gene TRBJ1-2; 9 bases are shared with TRBD1. Trimming cost V 5 bases and J 2 bases; bases outside gene matches: 6. The CDR3 spans 15 residues. CDR3 residues: CASSLQGAGNYGYTF. CDR3 in DNA: TGTGCCAGCAGTCTACAGGGGGCTGGGAACTATGGCTACACCTTC.

The chain uses TRBV5-1 and TRBJ2-5, with 8 bases lining up with TRBD2. CDR3 length: 14 amino acids. From germline, CDR1 is SGHRS and CDR2 YFSETQ. The V gene end was trimmed by 4 bases and the J gene end by 0 bases; junction bases not matched to a gene: 2. CDR3 DNA: TGCGCCAGCAGCCAGACTAGCGACCAAGAGACCCAGTACTTC. Protein: CASSQTSDQETQYF.

The chain's CDR3 is CASSGIMASGRYNEQFF. For the CDR3, the DNA is TGTGCCAGCAGTGGGATAATGGCTAGCGGGCGCTACAATGAGCAGTTCTTC. The gene calls are TRBV12-3 or TRBV12-4 and TRBJ2-1, with 8 positions matching TRBD2. The CDR3 consists of 17 residues. Unmatched junction bases numbered 12, after V lost 5 bases and J lost 3 bases.

The chain combines TRBV27 with TRBJ1-2; 10 bases are a match to TRBD1. Germline CDR1 reads MNHEY; CDR2 reads SMNVEV (reference sequence). This CDR3 is built from 18 residues. Losses at the gene ends were 0 bases for V and 7 bases for J; bases not matched to a gene: 14. This CDR3 reads CASSLSWATGTGVSGYTF. The CDR3 coding sequence is TGTGCCAGCAGTTTATCGTGGGCTACCGGGACAGGGGTTTCTGGCTACACCTTC.

The rearrangement uses TRBV9 and TRBJ2-1, with 15 bases that match TRBD2. V trimming: 0 bases; J trimming: 12 bases; junction bases outside the gene matches: 4. There are 15 residues in the CDR3. The germline V gene encodes CDR1 SGDLS and CDR2 YYNGEE. For the CDR3, the DNA is TGTGCCAGCAGCGTAGGGGGACTAGCGGGAGGACGGCAGTTCTTC. Its translation: CASSVGGLAGGRQFF. The variable domain in full, completed from reference TRBV9 and TRBJ2-1, reads DSGVTQTPKHLITATGQRVTLRCSPRSGDLSVYWYQQSLDQGLQFLIQYYNGEERAKGNILERFSAQQFPDLHSELNLSSLELGDSALYFCASSVGGLAGGRQFFGPGTRLTVL.

The CDR3 protein is CSVWDQPYGYTF. CDR3 bases: TGCAGCGTTTGGGACCAGCCCTATGGCTACACCTTC. V gene TRBV29-1 combines with J gene TRBJ1-2, with D possibly being TRBD1 (5 bases). Germline CDR1 reads SQVTM; CDR2 reads ANQGSEA. CDR3 size: 12 residues. Trimming cost V 5 bases and J 4 bases, with 11 bases left between them.

V and J are TRBV5-4 and TRBJ1-5; perhaps TRBD1 as D (5 bases). The CDR3 is made up of 14 amino acids. Germline V gives CDR1 SGHNT, CDR2 YYREEE (reference sequence). Deletions cut 0 bases from V and 6 bases from J, with 10 bases between. The CDR3 loop is CASSLGRGGQPQHF. In nucleotides, the CDR3 is TGTGCCAGCAGCTTGGGTAGGGGTGGTCAGCCCCAGCATTTT. The full variable domain, completed using reference TRBV5-4 and TRBJ1-5, is ETGVTQSPTHLIKTRGQQVTLRCSSQSGHNTVSWYQQALGQGPQFIFQYYREEENGRGNFPPRFSGLQFPNYSSELNVNALELDDSALYLCASSLGRGGQPQHFGDGTRLSIL.

V usage is TRBV6-6 and J usage is TRBJ2-1; no firm D call. This CDR3 is built from 13 residues. The ends were cut back, 6 bases at V and 8 bases at J, with 14 bases in the middle. Germline-derived CDR1 and CDR2 are MNHNY and SVGAGI (reference sequence). The CDR3 protein is CASRRRYEDEQFF. For the CDR3, the DNA is TGTGCCAGCAGACGCCGGTACGAGGATGAGCAGTTCTTC.

The CDR3 region is CASSQGQSSNQPQHF. The CDR3, as DNA: TGCGCCAGCAGCCAAGGACAGTCTAGCAATCAGCCCCAGCATTTT. The V gene is TRBV4-1, the J gene TRBJ1-5; the D gene is possibly TRBD1 (5 bases). Trimming removed 1 base from V and 0 bases from J, with 7 bases in between. CDR3 length: 15 amino acids. CDR1 is MGHRA, CDR2 YSYEKL, per germline.